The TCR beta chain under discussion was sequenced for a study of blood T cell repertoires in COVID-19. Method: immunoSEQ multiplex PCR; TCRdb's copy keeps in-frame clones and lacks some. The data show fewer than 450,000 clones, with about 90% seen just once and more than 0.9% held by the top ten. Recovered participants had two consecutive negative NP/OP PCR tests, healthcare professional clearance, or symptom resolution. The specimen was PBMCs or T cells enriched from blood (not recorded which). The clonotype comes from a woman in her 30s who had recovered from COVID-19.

CDR3 coding DNA: TGTGCCAGCAGCCCCTCCGCCCAAGCCAACACCGGGGAGCTGTTTTTT. It yields the protein CASSPSAQANTGELFF. V usage is TRBV7-2 and J usage is TRBJ2-2; D is unclear. CDR3 length equals 16 residues. V was shortened by 5 bases and J by 2 bases, with 15 bases between the two germline ends. Germline loops: CDR1 SGHTA, CDR2 FQGNSA. Full variable domain (outside the CDR3, taken from reference TRBV7-2 and TRBJ2-2): GAGVSQSPSNKVTEKGKDVELRCDPISGHTALYWYRQSLGQGLEFLIYFQGNSAPDKSGLPSDRFSAERTGGSVSTLTIQRTQQEDSAVYLCASSPSAQANTGELFFGEGSRLTVL.